One and the same sample provided the 4 T cell receptor beta chains below, sequenced in a study of PD-1 and CTLA-4 blockade in melanoma. The protocol was immunoSEQ multiplex PCR, while the TCRdb copy is restricted to in-frame clones and leaves out a portion. This sample carries about 31,000 clones, roughly 90% of them seen once, and the ten largest clones take over 8.5%. Sequencing used CD8+ T cells from peripheral blood, obtained from a patient given anti-PD-1 treatment. The receptors stem from a human donor with melanoma.

This clone was counted only a few times. V is TRBV5-8 and J is TRBJ2-7; no clear D gene. The CDR3 is 13 residues long. In germline, CDR1 is SGHTS, CDR2 YDEGEE. V was cut by 0 bases and J by 2 bases, with 6 bases left in between. CDR3 sequence (DNA): TGTGCCAGCAGCTTGGACCAAGCCTACGAGCAGTACTTC. This gives the protein CASSLDQAYEQYF.

In the case of this clone: The sample carries other DNA sequences with the same CDR3. The rearrangement joins TRBV12-3 or TRBV12-4 to TRBJ2-5, with D possibly matching TRBD2 (5 bases). V was trimmed by 6 bases and J by 5 bases, leaving 13 bases between them. The CDR3 length is 13 residues. The CDR3 region has the DNA TGTGCCAGCAGCCCCCCAGAGGGTGAGACCCAGTACTTC. Its protein product is CASSPPEGETQYF.

DNA for the CDR3: TGTGCCAGCAGCTCAAGACGACTCCCTGAGGGCACTGAAGCTTTCTTT. Residues: CASSSRRLPEGTEAFF. This chain connects TRBV5-8 to TRBJ1-1; the D is unclear. CDR1 is SGHTS, CDR2 YDEGEE, per germline. The CDR3 extends over 16 amino acids. Trimming stripped 3 bases from V and 4 bases from J, with 19 bases between.

The CDR3 loop reads CASSWTSYNEQFF. The CDR3, as DNA: TGCGCCAGCAGCTGGACTTCTTACAATGAGCAGTTCTTC. This chain joins TRBV5-1 and TRBJ2-1; D perhaps matches TRBD2 (5 bases). The CDR3 runs to 13 residues. The V gene lost 3 bases and the J gene lost 4 bases, with 8 bases spanning the gap. The germline V gene has CDR1 SGHRS and CDR2 YFSETQ.